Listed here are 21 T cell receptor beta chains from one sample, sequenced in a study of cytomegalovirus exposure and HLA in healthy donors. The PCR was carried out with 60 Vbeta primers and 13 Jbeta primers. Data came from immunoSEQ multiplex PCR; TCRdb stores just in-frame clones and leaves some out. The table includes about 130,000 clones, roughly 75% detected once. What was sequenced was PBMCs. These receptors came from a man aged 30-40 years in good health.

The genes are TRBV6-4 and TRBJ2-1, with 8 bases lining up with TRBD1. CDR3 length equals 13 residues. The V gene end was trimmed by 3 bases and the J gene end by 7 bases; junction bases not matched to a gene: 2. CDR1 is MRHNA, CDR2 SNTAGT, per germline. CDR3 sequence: CASSDGDRNEQFF. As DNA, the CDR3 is TGTGCCAGCAGTGATGGGGACAGGAATGAGCAGTTCTTC.

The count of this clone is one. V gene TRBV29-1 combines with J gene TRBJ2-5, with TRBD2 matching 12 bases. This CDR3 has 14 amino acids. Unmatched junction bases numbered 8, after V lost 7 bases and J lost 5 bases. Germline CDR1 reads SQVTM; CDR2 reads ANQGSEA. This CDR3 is CSADLAGGRETQYF. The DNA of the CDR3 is TGCAGCGCAGACCTAGCGGGAGGGAGGGAGACCCAGTACTTC. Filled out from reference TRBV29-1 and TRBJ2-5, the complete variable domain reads SAVISQKPSRDICQRGTSLTIQCQVDSQVTMMFWYRQQPGQSLTLIATANQGSEATYESGFVIDKFPISRPNLTFSTLTVSNMSPEDSSIYLCSADLAGGRETQYFGPGTRLLVL.

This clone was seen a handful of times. CDR3 amino acids: CASARTSGSLEQFF. The CDR3 DNA reads TGTGCCAGCGCGAGGACTAGCGGGAGTTTGGAGCAGTTCTTC. The rearrangement links TRBV28 to TRBJ2-1, with 13 bases aligning to TRBD2. Germline values: CDR1 MDHEN, CDR2 SYDVKM. V was pared by 8 bases and J by 10 bases, with 8 bases of the junction left unmatched. This CDR3 is 14 amino acids long.

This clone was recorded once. CDR3 nucleotide sequence: TGTGCCAGCAGTGAACTTTCTTGGCGGGAGGGCCGCAGTGAGCAGTTCTTC. Translated, it gives CASSELSWREGRSEQFF. J is TRBJ2-1 and V is TRBV6-1; 9 bases fit TRBD2. In germline, CDR1 is MNHNS, CDR2 SASEGT. With 2 bases clipped from V and 9 bases from J, the junction kept 14 bases outside the gene matches. The CDR3 spans 17 residues.

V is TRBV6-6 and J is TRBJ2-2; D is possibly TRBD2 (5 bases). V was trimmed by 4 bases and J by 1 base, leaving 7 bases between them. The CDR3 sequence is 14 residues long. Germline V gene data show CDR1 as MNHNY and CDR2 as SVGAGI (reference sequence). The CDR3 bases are TGTGCCAGCAGTTCCAGCGGGAACACCGGGGAGCTGTTTTTT. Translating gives CASSSSGNTGELFF.

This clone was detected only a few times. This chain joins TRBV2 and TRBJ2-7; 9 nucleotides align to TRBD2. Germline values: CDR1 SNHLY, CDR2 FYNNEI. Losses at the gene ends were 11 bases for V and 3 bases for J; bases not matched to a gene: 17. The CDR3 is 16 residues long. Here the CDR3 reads CALRGGASGRSYEQYF. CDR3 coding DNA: TGTGCCCTGCGGGGGGGGGCCAGCGGGAGGAGCTACGAGCAGTACTTC.

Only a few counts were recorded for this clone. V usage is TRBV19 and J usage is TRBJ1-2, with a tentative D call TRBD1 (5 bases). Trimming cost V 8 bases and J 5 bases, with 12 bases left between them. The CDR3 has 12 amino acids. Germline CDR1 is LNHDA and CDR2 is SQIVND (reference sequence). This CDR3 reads CASLDRPYGYTF. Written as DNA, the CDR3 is TGTGCCAGTCTCGACAGACCGTATGGCTACACCTTC.

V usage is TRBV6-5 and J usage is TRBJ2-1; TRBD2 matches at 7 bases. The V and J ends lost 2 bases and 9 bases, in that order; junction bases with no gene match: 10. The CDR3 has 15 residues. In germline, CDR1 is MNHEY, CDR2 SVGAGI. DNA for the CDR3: TGTGCCAGCAGTTACGGCGGGAGTGGTTTCGGTGAGCAGTTCTTC. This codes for CASSYGGSGFGEQFF.

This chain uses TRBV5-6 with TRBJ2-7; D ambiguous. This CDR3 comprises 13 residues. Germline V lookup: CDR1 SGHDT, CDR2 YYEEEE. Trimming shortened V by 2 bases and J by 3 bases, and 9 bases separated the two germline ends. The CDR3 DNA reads TGTGCCAGCAGCTTAAACAGAGTCTACGAGCAGTACTTC. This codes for CASSLNRVYEQYF.

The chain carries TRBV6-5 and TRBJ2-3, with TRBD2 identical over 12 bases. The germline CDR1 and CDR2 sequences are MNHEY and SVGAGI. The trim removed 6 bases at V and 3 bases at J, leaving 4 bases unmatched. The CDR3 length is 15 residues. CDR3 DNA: TGTGCCAGCAGCCCTACTAGCGGGAGGACAGATACGCAGTATTTT. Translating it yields CASSPTSGRTDTQYF.

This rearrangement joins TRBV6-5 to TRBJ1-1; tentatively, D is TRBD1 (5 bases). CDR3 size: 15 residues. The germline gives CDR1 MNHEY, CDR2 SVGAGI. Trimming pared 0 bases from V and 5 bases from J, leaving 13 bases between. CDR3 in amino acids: CASSYSSREGTEAFF. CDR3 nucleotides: TGTGCCAGCAGTTACTCGAGCAGGGAAGGGACTGAAGCTTTCTTT.

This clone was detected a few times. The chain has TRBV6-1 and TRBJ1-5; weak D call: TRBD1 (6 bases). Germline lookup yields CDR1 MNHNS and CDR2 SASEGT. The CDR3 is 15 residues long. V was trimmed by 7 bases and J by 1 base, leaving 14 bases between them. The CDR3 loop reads CASTAGGTSNQPQHF. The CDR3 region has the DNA TGTGCCAGCACCGCGGGGGGCACGAGCAATCAGCCCCAGCATTTT.

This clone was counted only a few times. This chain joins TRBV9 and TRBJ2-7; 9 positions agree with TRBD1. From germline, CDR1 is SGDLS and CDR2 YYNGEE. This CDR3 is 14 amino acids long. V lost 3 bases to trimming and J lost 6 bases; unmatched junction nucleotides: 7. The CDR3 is CASSDPDRGFEQYF. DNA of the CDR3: TGTGCCAGCAGCGACCCGGACAGGGGTTTCGAGCAGTACTTC.

The CDR3 nucleotides read TGTGCCTGGAGTGGGTTCGACACTAGCGAGCAGTACTTC. Translation gives CAWSGFDTSEQYF. This chain uses TRBV30 with TRBJ2-7; tentative D call: TRBD2 (5 bases). Germline V gene sequence: CDR1 GTSNPN, CDR2 SVGIG (reference sequence). V lost 1 base and J lost 6, with 13 bases in between. The CDR3 has 13 residues.

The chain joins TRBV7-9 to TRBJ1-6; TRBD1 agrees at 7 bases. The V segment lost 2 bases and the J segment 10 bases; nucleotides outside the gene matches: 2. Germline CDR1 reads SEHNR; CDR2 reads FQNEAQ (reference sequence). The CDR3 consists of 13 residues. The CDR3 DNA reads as TGTGCCAGCAGCTTACAGGGGGAATCACCCCTCCACTTT. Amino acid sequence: CASSLQGESPLHF.

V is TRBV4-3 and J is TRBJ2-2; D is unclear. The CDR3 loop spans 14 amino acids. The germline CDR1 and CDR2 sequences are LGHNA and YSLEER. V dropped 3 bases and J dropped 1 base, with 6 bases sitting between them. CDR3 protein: CASSQEKNTGELFF. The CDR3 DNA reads TGCGCCAGCAGCCAGGAGAAGAACACCGGGGAGCTGTTTTTT.

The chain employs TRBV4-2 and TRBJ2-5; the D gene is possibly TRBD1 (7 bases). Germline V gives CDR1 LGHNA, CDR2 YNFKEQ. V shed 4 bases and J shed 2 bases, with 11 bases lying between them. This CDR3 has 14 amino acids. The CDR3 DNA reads TGTGCCAGCAGCCGCCAGGGGGGACAAGAGACCCAGTACTTC. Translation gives CASSRQGGQETQYF.

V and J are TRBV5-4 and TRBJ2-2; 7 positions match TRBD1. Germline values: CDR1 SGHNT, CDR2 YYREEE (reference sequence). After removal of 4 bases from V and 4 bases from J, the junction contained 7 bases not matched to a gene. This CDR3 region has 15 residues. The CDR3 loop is CASSVTGRATGELFF. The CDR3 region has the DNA TGTGCCAGCAGCGTGACAGGGCGGGCCACCGGGGAGCTGTTTTTT. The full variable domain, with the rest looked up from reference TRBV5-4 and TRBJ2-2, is ETGVTQSPTHLIKTRGQQVTLRCSSQSGHNTVSWYQQALGQGPQFIFQYYREEENGRGNFPPRFSGLQFPNYSSELNVNALELDDSALYLCASSVTGRATGELFFGEGSRLTVL.

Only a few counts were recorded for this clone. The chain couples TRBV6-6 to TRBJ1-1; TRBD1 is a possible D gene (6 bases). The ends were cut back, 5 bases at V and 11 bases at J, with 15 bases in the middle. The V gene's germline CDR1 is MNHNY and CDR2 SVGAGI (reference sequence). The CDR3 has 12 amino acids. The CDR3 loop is CASSGQGPRAFF. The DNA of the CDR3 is TGTGCCAGCAGTGGCCAGGGGCCGAGGGCTTTCTTT.

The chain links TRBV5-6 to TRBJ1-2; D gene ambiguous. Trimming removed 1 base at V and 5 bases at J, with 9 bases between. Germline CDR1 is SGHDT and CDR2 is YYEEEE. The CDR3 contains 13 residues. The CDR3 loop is CASSLWELYGYTF. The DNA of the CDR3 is TGTGCCAGCAGCTTGTGGGAGCTTTATGGCTACACCTTC.

The CDR3 is CASSPAGRSGRGGELFF. DNA of the CDR3: TGCGCCAGCAGCCCCGCGGGGAGGAGCGGGAGAGGCGGGGAGCTGTTTTTT. The chain has TRBV5-1 and TRBJ2-2; 8 positions match TRBD2. CDR1 SGHRS and CDR2 YFSETQ come from the germline V gene. The CDR3 runs 17 residues. V was pared by 4 bases and J by 7 bases, with 15 bases of the junction left unmatched. The variable domain in full, completed from reference TRBV5-1 and TRBJ2-2, reads KAGVTQTPRYLIKTRGQQVTLSCSPISGHRSVSWYQQTPGQGLQFLFEYFSETQRNKGNFPGRFSGRQFSNSRSEMNVSTLELGDSALYLCASSPAGRSGRGGELFFGEGSRLTVL.